The clone carrying this TCR beta chain was seen only a few times. What it binds is not known. The study ran its PCR with 60 Vbeta and 13 Jbeta primers. Method: immunoSEQ multiplex PCR; TCRdb's copy keeps in-frame clones and lacks some. Among just over 65,000 clones listed, about 81% were seen once. The sample originates from a study of cytomegalovirus exposure and HLA in healthy donors. The CDR3 consists of 14 residues. The trim removed 1 base at V and 6 bases at J, leaving 3 bases unmatched. CDR1 is SGHDT and CDR2 is YYEEEE in the germline V gene. Broader study findings: Upon later analysis, HLA-associated TCR beta chains proved more clonally expanded than other, equally common chains.

The receptor was derived from a human donor in good health. Sequenced: PBMCs. The V and J genes are TRBV5-6 and TRBJ2-5; TRBD2 aligns across 10 bases. CDR3 coding DNA: TGTGCCAGCAGCTTGACTAGCGGGGCGCAGACCCAGTACTTC. Protein: CASSLTSGAQTQYF.